The entry that follows covers one T cell receptor beta chain sequence. Preparation of the TCRbeta library involved a method that used unique molecular identifiers. Using its own MiXCR run on the PCR reads, TCRdb lists one record per CDR3 protein. The top ten clones hold approximately 2.3% of a sample with about 500,000 distinct CDR3 sequences, around a third of them seen once. This sample was included in a study of T-cell reconstitution after alpha-beta-depleted transplantation in children. The CDR3 has 14 residues. With 8 bases removed from V and 6 bases from J, the gap between germline ends came to 18 bases.

The sequencing used PBMCs from the stem cell graft donor, collected from the stem cell graft. This receptor was identified in a human donor who donated a stem cell graft to a child with aplastic anemia. The chain has TRBV12-3 or TRBV12-4 and TRBJ2-3; D unclear. The CDR3 is CASGSGPRPDTQYF. The CDR3 DNA sequence: TGTGCCAGCGGCTCGGGCCCTCGCCCGGATACGCAGTATTTT.